This is a list of T cell receptor beta chains from one sample in a study of shared clonotypes between healthy human individuals. Using immunoSEQ multiplex PCR, the repertoire was profiled, and TCRdb retains in-frame clones only, with some absent. The data show 2 million to 2.5 million clones, approximately 94% seen once. The sample taken for sequencing was naive CD4+ T cells sorted from blood. The receptors were sampled from a man between 18 and 29 years old in good health. CDR3s include the opening cysteine and the closing phenylalanine or tryptophan. A D gene is named only where the DNA matches it firmly. Rows give clone size only sometimes, using once, few, many, or a class for an expanded clone.

D	V	J	size	CDR3
TRBD2	TRBV11-3	TRBJ2-5	.	CASSLGTSGRGEETQYF
TRBD2	TRBV5-1	TRBJ2-3	.	CASKELAGGSTDTQYF
.	TRBV7-2	TRBJ2-4	.	CASSLRPGAIAKNIQYF
.	TRBV6-1	TRBJ1-6	.	CASSFTYNSPLHF
TRBD1	TRBV7-9	TRBJ2-7	.	CASSLGPGQGANEQYF
.	TRBV5-8	TRBJ1-6	.	CASSVGGAPNSPLHF
.	TRBV6-5	TRBJ1-4	.	CASSYSGTPNEKLFF
.	TRBV18	TRBJ2-3	.	CASSPSGISTDTQYF
TRBD1	TRBV25-1	TRBJ1-1	.	CASSDPSPGTGTKAFF
TRBD2	TRBV4-1	TRBJ2-3	.	CASSQSSGGRLTDTQYF
.	TRBV5-1	TRBJ2-3	.	CASSLTLSGTDTQYF
.	TRBV6-6	TRBJ1-5	few	CASSHIDSSNQPQHF
.	TRBV30	TRBJ1-1	few	CAWSGSPNTEAFF
.	TRBV5-4	TRBJ2-5	.	CASSLAIRETQYF
TRBD2	TRBV9	TRBJ2-1	.	CASSLGLAGTYNEQFF
.	TRBV11-2	TRBJ1-1	.	CASSLGSGTGGTEAFF
.	TRBV5-4	TRBJ2-1	.	CASSPPQRNNEQFF
.	TRBV6-5	TRBJ1-1	.	CASREAVMNTEAFF
TRBD1	TRBV10-3	TRBJ1-6	.	CAISVGGVDNSPLHF
.	TRBV7-9	TRBJ1-3	.	CASSLGFGNTIYF
.	TRBV28	TRBJ2-2	.	CASSFGLPGELFF
.	TRBV19	TRBJ2-5	.	CASSVGTTGRETQYF
.	TRBV30	TRBJ1-6	.	CAWSVELPLHF